The clone carrying this TCR beta chain appeared a few times. No antigen is known for it. The data were obtained in a study of cytomegalovirus exposure and HLA in healthy donors. Study-wide points: Presence/absence analysis assumed near-uniform sequencing depth across donors.

Healthy individuals who donated bone marrow served as the donors. Looked up from germline, CDR1 is WNHNN and CDR2 is SYGVQD (reference sequence). CDR3 length: 17 amino acids. V was clipped by 8 bases and J by 5 bases; unmatched bases: 16. Primers included in the PCR were 60 Vbeta and 13 Jbeta primers. Clones were read by immunoSEQ multiplex PCR, and TCRdb kept only the in-frame ones, dropping some. The sample carries roughly 190,000 clones, approximately 80% recorded once. The sample was PBMCs. This TCR was recovered from a woman aged 50 to 65 in good health and CMV-seronegative. V is TRBV10-1 and J is TRBJ2-3; 10 nucleotides align to TRBD2. CDR3 in DNA: TGCGCCAGCGGGTCGGGTGCCGGGACTAGCGTGGAAGATACGCAGTATTTT. Protein: CASGSGAGTSVEDTQYF.